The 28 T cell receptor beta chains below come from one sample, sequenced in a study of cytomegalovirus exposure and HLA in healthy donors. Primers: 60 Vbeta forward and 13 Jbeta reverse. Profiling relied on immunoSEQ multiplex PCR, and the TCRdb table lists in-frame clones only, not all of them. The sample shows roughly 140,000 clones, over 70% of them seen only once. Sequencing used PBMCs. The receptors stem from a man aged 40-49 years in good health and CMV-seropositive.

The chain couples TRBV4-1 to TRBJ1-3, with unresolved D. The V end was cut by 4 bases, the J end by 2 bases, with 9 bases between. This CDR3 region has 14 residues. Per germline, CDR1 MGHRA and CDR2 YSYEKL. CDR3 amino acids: CASSRPGAGNTIYF. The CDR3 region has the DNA TGCGCCAGCAGCCGGCCCGGGGCTGGAAACACCATATATTTT.

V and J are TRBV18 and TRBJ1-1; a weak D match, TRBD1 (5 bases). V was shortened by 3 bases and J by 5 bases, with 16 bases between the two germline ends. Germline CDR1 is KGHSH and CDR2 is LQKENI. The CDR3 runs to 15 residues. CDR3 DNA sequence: TGTGCCAGCTCACCGGGAGTGGGGGGAAGAACTGAAGCTTTCTTT. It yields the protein CASSPGVGGRTEAFF.

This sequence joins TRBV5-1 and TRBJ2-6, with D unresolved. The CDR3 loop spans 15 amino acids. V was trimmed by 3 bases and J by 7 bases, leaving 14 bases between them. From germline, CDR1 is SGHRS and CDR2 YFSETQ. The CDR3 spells CASSSNILAANVLTF. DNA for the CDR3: TGCGCCAGCAGCTCAAACATCCTGGCTGCCAACGTCCTGACTTTC.

CDR3 bases: TGTGCCAGCAGCTTAGCCGTTGCGGACGAGCAGTACTTC. This translates into CASSLAVADEQYF. This rearrangement joins TRBV7-2 to TRBJ2-7; D uncertain. This CDR3 has 13 amino acids. Germline V gene sequence: CDR1 SGHTA, CDR2 FQGNSA. The V gene lost 0 bases and the J gene lost 5 bases, with 8 bases spanning the gap.

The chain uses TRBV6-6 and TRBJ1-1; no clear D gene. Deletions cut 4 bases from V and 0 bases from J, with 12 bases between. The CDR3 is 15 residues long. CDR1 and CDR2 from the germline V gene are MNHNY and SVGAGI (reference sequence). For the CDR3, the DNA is TGTGCCAGCAGTTCCCTAGACGGGTTGAACACTGAAGCTTTCTTT. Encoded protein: CASSSLDGLNTEAFF.

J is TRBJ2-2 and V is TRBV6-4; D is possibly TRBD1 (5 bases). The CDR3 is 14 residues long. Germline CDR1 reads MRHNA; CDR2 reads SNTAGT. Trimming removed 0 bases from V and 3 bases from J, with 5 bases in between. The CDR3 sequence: CASSDSTDTGELFF. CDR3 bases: TGTGCCAGCAGTGACTCGACAGACACCGGGGAGCTGTTTTTT.

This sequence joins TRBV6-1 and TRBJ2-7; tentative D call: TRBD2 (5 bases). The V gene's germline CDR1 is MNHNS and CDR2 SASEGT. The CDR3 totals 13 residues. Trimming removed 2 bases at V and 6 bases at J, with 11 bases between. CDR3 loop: CASSELRGSEQYF. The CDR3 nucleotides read TGTGCCAGCAGTGAACTACGGGGATCCGAGCAGTACTTC.

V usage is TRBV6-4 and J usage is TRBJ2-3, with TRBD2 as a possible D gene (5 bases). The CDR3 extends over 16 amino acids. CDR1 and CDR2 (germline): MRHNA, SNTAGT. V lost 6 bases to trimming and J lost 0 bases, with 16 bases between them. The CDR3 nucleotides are TGTGCCAGCAGCCTGAGCGGAGGTACTAGCACAGATACGCAGTATTTT. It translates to CASSLSGGTSTDTQYF.

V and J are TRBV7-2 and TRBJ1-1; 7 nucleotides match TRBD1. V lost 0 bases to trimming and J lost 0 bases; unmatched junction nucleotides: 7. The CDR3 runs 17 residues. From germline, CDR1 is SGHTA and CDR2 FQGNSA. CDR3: CASSLAQGGFLNTEAFF. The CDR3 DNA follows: TGTGCCAGCAGCTTAGCGCAGGGGGGATTCTTGAACACTGAAGCTTTCTTT.

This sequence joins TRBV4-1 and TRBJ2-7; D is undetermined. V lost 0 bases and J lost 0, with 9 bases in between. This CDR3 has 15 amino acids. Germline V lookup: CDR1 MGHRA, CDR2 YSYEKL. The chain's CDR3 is CASSQDIHYSYEQYF. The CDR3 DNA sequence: TGCGCCAGCAGCCAAGATATTCACTACTCCTACGAGCAGTACTTC.

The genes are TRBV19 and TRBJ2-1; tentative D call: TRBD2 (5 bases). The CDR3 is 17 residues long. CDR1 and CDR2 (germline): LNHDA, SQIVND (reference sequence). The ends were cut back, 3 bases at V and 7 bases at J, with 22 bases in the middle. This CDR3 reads CASSIGNRLSVRNEQFF. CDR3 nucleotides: TGTGCCAGTAGTATCGGGAACCGACTTTCCGTGCGGAATGAGCAGTTCTTC.

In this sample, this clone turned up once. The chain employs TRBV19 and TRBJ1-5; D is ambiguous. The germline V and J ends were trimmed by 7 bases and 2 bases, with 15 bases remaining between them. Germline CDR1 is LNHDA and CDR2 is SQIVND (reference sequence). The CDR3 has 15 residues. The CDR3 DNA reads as TGTGCCAGTAAACCCGCAGCGCCGGGCAATCAGCCCCAGCATTTT. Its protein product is CASKPAAPGNQPQHF.

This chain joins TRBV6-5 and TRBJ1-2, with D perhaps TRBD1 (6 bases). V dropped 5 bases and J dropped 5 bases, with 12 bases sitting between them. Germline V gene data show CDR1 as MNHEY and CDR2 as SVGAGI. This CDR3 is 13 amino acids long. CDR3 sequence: CASSVRGRYGYTF. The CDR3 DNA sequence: TGTGCCAGCAGTGTCAGGGGTCGGTATGGCTACACCTTC.

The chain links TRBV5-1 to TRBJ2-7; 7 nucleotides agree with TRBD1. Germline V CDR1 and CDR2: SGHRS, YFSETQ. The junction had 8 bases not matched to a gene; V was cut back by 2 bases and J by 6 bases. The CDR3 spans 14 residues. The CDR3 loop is CASSFNTGAGEQYF. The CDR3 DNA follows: TGCGCCAGCAGCTTTAATACAGGGGCCGGCGAGCAGTACTTC.

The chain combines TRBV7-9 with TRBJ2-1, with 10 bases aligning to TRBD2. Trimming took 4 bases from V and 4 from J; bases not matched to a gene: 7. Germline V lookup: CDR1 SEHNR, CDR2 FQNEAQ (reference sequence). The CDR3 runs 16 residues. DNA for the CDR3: TGTGCCAGCAGCTCCCCCACTAGCGGGGTTTACAATGAGCAGTTCTTC. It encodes CASSSPTSGVYNEQFF.

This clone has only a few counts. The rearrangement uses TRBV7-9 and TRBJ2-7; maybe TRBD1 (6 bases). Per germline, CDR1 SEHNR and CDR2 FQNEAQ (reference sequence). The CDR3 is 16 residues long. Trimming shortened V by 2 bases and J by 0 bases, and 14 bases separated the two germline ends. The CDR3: CASSLLAGGSSYEQYF. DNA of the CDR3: TGTGCCAGCAGCTTATTGGCTGGGGGCAGCTCCTACGAGCAGTACTTC.

The CDR3 is CASSTRTRYGYTF. CDR3 nucleotides: TGTGCCAGTAGTACCAGGACAAGGTATGGCTACACCTTC. This rearrangement joins TRBV19 to TRBJ1-2, with TRBD1 as a possible D gene (5 bases). V was clipped by 4 bases and J by 5 bases, with 11 bases between them. The germline V gene has CDR1 LNHDA and CDR2 SQIVND (reference sequence). CDR3 size: 13 residues. The variable domain in full, completed from reference TRBV19 and TRBJ1-2, reads DGGITQSPKYLFRKEGQNVTLSCEQNLNHDAMYWYRQDPGQGLRLIYYSQIVNDFQKGDIAEGYSVSREKKESFPLTVTSAQKNPTAFYLCASSTRTRYGYTFGSGTRLTVV.

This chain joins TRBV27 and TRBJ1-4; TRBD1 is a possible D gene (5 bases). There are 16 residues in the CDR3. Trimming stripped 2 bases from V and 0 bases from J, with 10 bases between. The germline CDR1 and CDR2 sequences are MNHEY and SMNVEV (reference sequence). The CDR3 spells CASSLRGLATNEKLFF. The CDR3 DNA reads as TGTGCCAGCAGTTTACGGGGGTTGGCAACTAATGAAAAACTGTTTTTT.

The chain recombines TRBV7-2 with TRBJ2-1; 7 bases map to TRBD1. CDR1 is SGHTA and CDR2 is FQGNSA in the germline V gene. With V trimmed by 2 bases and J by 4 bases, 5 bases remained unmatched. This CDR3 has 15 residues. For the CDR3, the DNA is TGTGCCAGCAGCTTACTGGGGACAGCTTACAATGAGCAGTTCTTC. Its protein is CASSLLGTAYNEQFF.

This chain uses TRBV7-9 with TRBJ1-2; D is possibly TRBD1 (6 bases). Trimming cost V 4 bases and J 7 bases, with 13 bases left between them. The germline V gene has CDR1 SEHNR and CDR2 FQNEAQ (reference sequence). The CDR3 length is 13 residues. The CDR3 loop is CASSSRGGGGYTF. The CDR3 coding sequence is TGTGCCAGCAGCTCAAGGGGGGGCGGTGGCTACACCTTC.

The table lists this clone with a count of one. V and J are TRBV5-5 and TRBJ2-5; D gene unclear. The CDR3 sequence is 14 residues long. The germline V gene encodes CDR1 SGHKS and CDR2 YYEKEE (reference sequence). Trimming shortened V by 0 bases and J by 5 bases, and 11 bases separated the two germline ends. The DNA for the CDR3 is TGTGCCAGCAGCTTGGACCCCTCGGTGGAGACCCAGTACTTC. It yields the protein CASSLDPSVETQYF.

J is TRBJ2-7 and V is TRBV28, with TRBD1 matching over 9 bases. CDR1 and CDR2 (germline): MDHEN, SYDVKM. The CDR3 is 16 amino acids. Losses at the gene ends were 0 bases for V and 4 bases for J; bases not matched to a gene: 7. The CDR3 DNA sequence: TGTGCCAGCAGTTTATGGTCGGGACAGGGTTCTTACGAGCAGTACTTC. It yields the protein CASSLWSGQGSYEQYF.

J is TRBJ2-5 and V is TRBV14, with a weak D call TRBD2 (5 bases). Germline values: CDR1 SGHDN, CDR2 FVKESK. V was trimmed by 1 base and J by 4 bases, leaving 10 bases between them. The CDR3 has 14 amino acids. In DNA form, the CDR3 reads TGTGCCAGCAGCCAAGTTCTCGGGGTAGAGACCCAGTACTTC. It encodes CASSQVLGVETQYF.

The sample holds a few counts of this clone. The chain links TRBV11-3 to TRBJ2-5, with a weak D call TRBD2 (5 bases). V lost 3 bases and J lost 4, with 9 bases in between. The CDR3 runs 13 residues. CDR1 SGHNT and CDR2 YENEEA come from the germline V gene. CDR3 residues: CASSFWTGETQYF. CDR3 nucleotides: TGTGCCAGCAGCTTCTGGACTGGAGAGACCCAGTACTTC. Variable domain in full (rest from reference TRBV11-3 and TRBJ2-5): EAGVVQSPRYKIIEKKQPVAFWCNPISGHNTLYWYLQNLGQGPELLIRYENEEAVDDSQLPKDRFSAERLKGVDSTLKIQPAELGDSAVYLCASSFWTGETQYFGPGTRLLVL.

CDR3 residues: CASSPGYRETQYF. The CDR3 DNA sequence: TGTGCCAGCAGCCCGGGATATAGGGAGACCCAGTACTTC. The V call is TRBV11-2, the J call TRBJ2-5, with a weak D call TRBD2 (5 bases). Trimming took 5 bases from V and 5 from J, leaving 12 bases between them. The CDR3 contains 13 residues. The germline V gene has CDR1 SGHAT and CDR2 FQNNGV.

CDR3 DNA sequence: TGTGCCAGCAGTTCCCAACCCGGGACATTAAATGAAAAACTGTTTTTT. Amino acid sequence: CASSSQPGTLNEKLFF. The chain carries TRBV6-6 and TRBJ1-4, with D perhaps TRBD1 (6 bases). The CDR3 is made up of 16 amino acids. The V end was cut by 4 bases, the J end by 5 bases, with 17 bases between. The V gene's germline CDR1 is MNHNY and CDR2 SVGAGI (reference sequence).

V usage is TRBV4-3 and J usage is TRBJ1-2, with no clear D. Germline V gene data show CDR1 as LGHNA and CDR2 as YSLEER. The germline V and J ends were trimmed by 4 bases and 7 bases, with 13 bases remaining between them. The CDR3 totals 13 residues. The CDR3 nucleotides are TGCGCCAGCAGCCTCATCGACGAGGGTGGCTACACCTTC. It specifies CASSLIDEGGYTF.

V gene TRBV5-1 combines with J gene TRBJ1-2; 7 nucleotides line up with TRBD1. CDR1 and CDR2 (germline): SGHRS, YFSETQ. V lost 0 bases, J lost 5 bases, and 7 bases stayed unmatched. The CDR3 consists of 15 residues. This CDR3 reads CASSLAPGTEYGYTF. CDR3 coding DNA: TGCGCCAGCAGCTTGGCGCCCGGGACAGAGTATGGCTACACCTTC.